Listed here are 5 T cell receptor beta chains from one sample, sequenced in a study of cytomegalovirus exposure and HLA in healthy donors. PCR was performed using 60 Vbeta and 13 Jbeta primers. Clones were read by immunoSEQ multiplex PCR, and TCRdb kept only the in-frame ones, dropping some. In the table there are 90,000 to 150,000 clones, approximately 80% of which are singletons. Sequencing was done on a sample of PBMCs. The receptors were gathered from a human donor in good health.

This sequence joins TRBV5-4 and TRBJ2-2, with TRBD2 identical over 10 bases. The CDR3 is 16 residues long. V was clipped by 4 bases and J by 4 bases; unmatched bases: 7. The V gene's germline CDR1 is SGHNT and CDR2 YYREEE (reference sequence). The CDR3 reads CASSGASGRATGELFF. For the CDR3, the DNA is TGTGCCAGCAGCGGCGCTAGCGGGAGAGCCACCGGGGAGCTGTTTTTT. The whole variable domain, filled in from reference TRBV5-4 and TRBJ2-2, reads ETGVTQSPTHLIKTRGQQVTLRCSSQSGHNTVSWYQQALGQGPQFIFQYYREEENGRGNFPPRFSGLQFPNYSSELNVNALELDDSALYLCASSGASGRATGELFFGEGSRLTVL.

The chain is built from TRBV25-1 and TRBJ1-1; 10 bases align to TRBD1. V trimming: 9 bases; J trimming: 3 bases; junction bases outside the gene matches: 7. The CDR3 runs 14 residues. Germline CDR1 MGHDK, CDR2 SYGVNS. The CDR3 DNA reads as TGTGCCAGTAGATTGGGACAGGGGTACACTGAAGCTTTCTTT. Translation: CASRLGQGYTEAFF.

The V gene is TRBV7-2, the J gene TRBJ2-7; D perhaps matches TRBD2 (5 bases). The V end lost 5 bases, the J end lost 6 bases, and 14 bases lay between the germline ends. This CDR3 has 13 residues. Per germline, CDR1 SGHTA and CDR2 FQGNSA. The CDR3 nucleotides read TGTGCCAGCAGCATTCAGCTAGCAGGCGAGCAGTACTTC. Encoded protein: CASSIQLAGEQYF.

The chain carries TRBV4-2 and TRBJ2-3, with a tentative D call TRBD2 (6 bases). This CDR3 is 15 amino acids long. Looked up from germline, CDR1 is LGHNA and CDR2 is YNFKEQ. V was shortened by 1 base and J by 0 bases, with 8 bases between the two germline ends. This CDR3 reads CASSQGDLSTDTQYF. Here the CDR3 DNA reads TGTGCCAGCAGCCAAGGGGACTTGAGCACAGATACGCAGTATTTT.

V is TRBV5-1 and J is TRBJ2-7, with 11 bases fitting TRBD1. This CDR3 is built from 16 residues. The germline CDR1 and CDR2 sequences are SGHRS and YFSETQ. The V gene end was trimmed by 3 bases and the J gene end by 0 bases; junction bases not matched to a gene: 5. In DNA form, the CDR3 reads TGCGCCAGCAGCTCCCAGGGGACAGGGGGCTCCTACGAGCAGTACTTC. This gives the protein CASSSQGTGGSYEQYF.